The 31 T cell receptor beta chains reported below all come from one sample, sequenced in a study of CXCR3-negative and CXCR3-positive naive CD8 T cells. General study results and limits: Comparison of naive cells showed more hydrophobic TRB CDR3s in CXCR3-positive than in CXCR3-negative naive cells.

Antigen specificity for these receptors is unknown. UMI-labeled 5' RACE TRB cDNA libraries were prepared from the cells. From the 5' RACE reads, TCRdb lists one entry per CDR3 protein and no DNA. The table counts 150,000 to 170,000 distinct CDR3 sequences; around 0.5% lies in the top ten. The sequenced sample consisted of naive CXCR3+ CD8+ T cells from blood. The sample's subset: CD45RO-CCR7+CD27+CD95- naive CD8+ T cells expressing CXCR3 (TNR3+). These receptors all come from a human donor in good health. Some clones in this sample may be carry-over from other donors' samples.

The chain employs TRBV6-2 or TRBV6-3 and TRBJ1-1. This CDR3 is built from 14 residues. Germline assignment: CDR1 MNHEY and CDR2 SVGEGT. This chain's CDR3 is CASSYSSENTEAFF.

The rearrangement uses TRBV29-1 and TRBJ2-2; TCRdb picks TRBD1, but there is no DNA to check that call. The germline CDR1 and CDR2 sequences are SQVTM and ANQGSEA. This CDR3 is 18 amino acids long. CDR3: CSVEGYEPGHANTGELFF.

The rearrangement joins TRBV2 to TRBJ2-1; TCRdb reports TRBD2, a call that lacks DNA to check it against. CDR3 size: 17 residues. Germline CDR1 and CDR2: SNHLY and FYNNEI. CDR3 in amino acids: CASSTDLSSGGYNEQFF.

V gene TRBV5-1 combines with J gene TRBJ1-1; the TRBD1 assignment by TCRdb is unverifiable without DNA. Germline V CDR1 and CDR2: SGHRS, YFSETQ. The CDR3 is 17 residues long. The CDR3 sequence is CASSLGVGRGMDTEAFF.

The CDR3: CASSQGGQGPSGANVLTF. The chain joins TRBV4-3 to TRBJ2-6; the TRBD1 assignment by TCRdb is unverifiable without DNA. The germline V gene has CDR1 LGHNA and CDR2 YSLEER. The CDR3 length is 18 residues.

This chain joins TRBV5-1 and TRBJ1-1. The CDR3 contains 13 residues. Per the germline V gene, CDR1 is SGHRS and CDR2 is YFSETQ. CDR3 sequence: CASSLYRGTEAFF.

The rearrangement uses TRBV27 and TRBJ2-1. There are 13 residues in the CDR3. CDR1 MNHEY and CDR2 SMNVEV come from the germline V gene (reference sequence). The CDR3 protein is CASGEIQYNEQFF.

V is TRBV11-2 and J is TRBJ2-1; TCRdb designates TRBD1, a call that cannot be tested without DNA. CDR1 is SGHAT and CDR2 is FQNNGV in the germline V gene. The CDR3 length is 16 residues. CDR3 sequence: CASSSAGDTPYNEQFF.

The chain links TRBV4-3 to TRBJ2-3. Germline CDR1 LGHNA, CDR2 YSLEER. This CDR3 spans 16 amino acids. CDR3 sequence: CASSHTALWGTDTQYF.

The chain employs TRBV6-5 and TRBJ1-1; as DNA is missing, the TRBD1 call by TCRdb cannot be tested. CDR1 is MNHEY, CDR2 SVGAGI, per germline. The CDR3 sequence is 14 residues long. The CDR3 here is CASSYAGQTGEAFF.

The chain joins TRBV20-1 to TRBJ2-1; TCRdb lists TRBD2, though no DNA is available to test this call. Per germline, CDR1 DFQATT and CDR2 SNEGSKA (reference sequence). The CDR3 covers 15 residues. The CDR3 loop is CSARDSGVRENEQFF.

The chain uses TRBV27 and TRBJ2-7. CDR1 is MNHEY and CDR2 is SMNVEV in the germline V gene (reference sequence). This CDR3 has 13 residues. The CDR3 loop is CASSPVSPYEQYF.

The J gene is TRBJ2-4, the V gene TRBV11-3. Looked up from germline, CDR1 is SGHNT and CDR2 is YENEEA. CDR3 length: 18 amino acids. This CDR3 is CASSLKPTRRLAKNIQYF. The complete variable domain, with remaining parts taken from reference TRBV11-3 and TRBJ2-4, reads EAGVVQSPRYKIIEKKQPVAFWCNPISGHNTLYWYLQNLGQGPELLIRYENEEAVDDSQLPKDRFSAERLKGVDSTLKIQPAELGDSAVYLCASSLKPTRRLAKNIQYFGAGTRLSVL.

The rearrangement links TRBV19 to TRBJ2-2; checking the TCRdb D call of TRBD2 is not possible without DNA. Germline V gene lookup returns CDR1 LNHDA and CDR2 SQIVND (reference sequence). The CDR3 is 14 residues long. The CDR3 sequence is CASSQAGYTGELFF. Complete variable domain (other parts from reference TRBV19 and TRBJ2-2): DGGITQSPKYLFRKEGQNVTLSCEQNLNHDAMYWYRQDPGQGLRLIYYSQIVNDFQKGDIAEGYSVSREKKESFPLTVTSAQKNPTAFYLCASSQAGYTGELFFGEGSRLTVL.

CDR3: CASSLEADTQYF. The V and J genes are TRBV5-1 and TRBJ2-3. CDR1 SGHRS and CDR2 YFSETQ come from the germline V gene. The CDR3 consists of 12 residues.

The chain links TRBV11-2 to TRBJ2-7. Germline CDR1 and CDR2: SGHAT and FQNNGV. CDR3 length: 14 residues. CDR3 sequence reads: CASSFSTSPAEQYF.

The chain couples TRBV7-3 to TRBJ2-1; TCRdb's assignment of TRBD2 cannot be checked, as there is no DNA. The CDR3 consists of 19 residues. CDR1 and CDR2 (germline): SGHTA, FQGTGA. CDR3: CASSQLAGGPALIYNEQFF.

The chain links TRBV12-3 or TRBV12-4 to TRBJ2-5; TCRdb designates TRBD2, a call that cannot be tested without DNA. This CDR3 has 15 amino acids. This chain's CDR3 is CASSPWGPSLGTQYF.

The chain joins TRBV5-1 to TRBJ2-3. The CDR3 is 15 amino acids. Germline V gene data show CDR1 as SGHRS and CDR2 as YFSETQ. Here the CDR3 reads CASSWGFSSTDTQYF.

The chain combines TRBV7-8 with TRBJ1-2; TCRdb picks TRBD1, but there is no DNA to check that call. CDR3 length: 15 amino acids. In germline, CDR1 is SGHVS, CDR2 FQNEAQ. Here the CDR3 reads CASSLETGGYYGYTF.

The chain uses TRBV5-1 and TRBJ1-1. Looked up from germline, CDR1 is SGHRS and CDR2 is YFSETQ. The CDR3 covers 14 residues. CDR3 sequence: CASSLWQMNTEAFF.

V and J are TRBV9 and TRBJ2-7. This CDR3 region has 11 residues. The germline CDR1 and CDR2 sequences are SGDLS and YYNGEE. CDR3 loop: CASGTSYEQYF.

J is TRBJ2-7 and V is TRBV14; absent DNA, TCRdb's TRBD2 call cannot be checked. CDR1 and CDR2 (germline): SGHDN, FVKESK. The CDR3 has 18 residues. CDR3 amino acids: CASSQETRAGVISYEQYF.

This chain connects TRBV29-1 to TRBJ2-5; TCRdb gives TRBD2 as the D gene, but with no DNA this cannot be confirmed. CDR3 length: 17 residues. CDR1 is SQVTM, CDR2 ANQGSEA, per germline. This CDR3 reads CSVEVPLGLAGPETQYF.

The chain joins TRBV12-3 or TRBV12-4 to TRBJ1-1. The CDR3 runs to 12 residues. CDR3 loop: CASSYGTSEAFF.

The chain has TRBV28 and TRBJ1-5. Germline V gene lookup returns CDR1 MDHEN and CDR2 SYDVKM. The CDR3 contains 13 residues. The CDR3 is CASSFPLNQPQHF.

This chain joins TRBV9 and TRBJ2-7. From germline, CDR1 is SGDLS and CDR2 YYNGEE. The CDR3 has 13 residues. The CDR3: CASSAWDSYEQYF.

The chain links TRBV4-3 to TRBJ2-6; TCRdb designates TRBD1, a call that cannot be tested without DNA. CDR1 and CDR2 (germline): LGHNA, YSLEER. This CDR3 region has 21 residues. The CDR3 loop reads CASSQDRGTANIVSGANVLTF.

The chain employs TRBV19 and TRBJ2-7; the D call of TRBD2 rests on TCRdb alone, since no DNA is present to check it. Germline assignment: CDR1 LNHDA and CDR2 SQIVND (reference sequence). The CDR3 runs to 14 residues. The CDR3 here is CASSKTSGSGEQYF.

The chain uses TRBV6-5 and TRBJ2-4; lacking DNA, the TRBD1 call made by TCRdb goes unchecked. The CDR3 runs to 13 residues. CDR1 MNHEY and CDR2 SVGAGI come from the germline V gene. This CDR3 is CASSPPAKNIQYF.

The rearrangement uses TRBV10-2 and TRBJ2-3; lacking DNA, the TRBD1 call made by TCRdb goes unchecked. The CDR3 consists of 16 residues. The germline V gene has CDR1 WSHSY and CDR2 SAAADI. The CDR3 protein is CASSESRWGHTDTQYF.